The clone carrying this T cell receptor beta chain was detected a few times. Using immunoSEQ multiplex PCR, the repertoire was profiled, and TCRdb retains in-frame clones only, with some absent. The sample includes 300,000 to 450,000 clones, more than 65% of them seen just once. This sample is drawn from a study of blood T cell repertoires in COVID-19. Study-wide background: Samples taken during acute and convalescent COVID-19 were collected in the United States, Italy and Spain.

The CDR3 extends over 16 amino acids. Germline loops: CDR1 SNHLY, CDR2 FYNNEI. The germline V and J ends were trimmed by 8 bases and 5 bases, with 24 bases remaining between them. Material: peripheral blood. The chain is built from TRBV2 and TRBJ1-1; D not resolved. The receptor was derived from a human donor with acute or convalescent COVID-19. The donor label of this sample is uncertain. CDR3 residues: CASSLIRMTGGTEAFF. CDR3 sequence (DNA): TGTGCCAGCTCCCTTATACGGATGACTGGTGGGACTGAAGCTTTCTTT.